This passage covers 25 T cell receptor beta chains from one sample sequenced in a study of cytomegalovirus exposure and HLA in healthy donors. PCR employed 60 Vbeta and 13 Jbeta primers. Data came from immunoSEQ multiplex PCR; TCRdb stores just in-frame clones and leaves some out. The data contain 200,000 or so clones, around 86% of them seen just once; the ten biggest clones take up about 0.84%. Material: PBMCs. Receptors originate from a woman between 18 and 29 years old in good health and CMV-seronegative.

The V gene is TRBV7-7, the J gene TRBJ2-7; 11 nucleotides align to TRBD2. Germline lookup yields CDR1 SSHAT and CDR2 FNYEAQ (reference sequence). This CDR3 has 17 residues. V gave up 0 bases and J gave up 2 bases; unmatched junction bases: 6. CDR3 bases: TGTGCCAGCAGCTTAGCGCGCCTAGCGGGAGGCGCCTACGAGCAGTACTTC. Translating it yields CASSLARLAGGAYEQYF.

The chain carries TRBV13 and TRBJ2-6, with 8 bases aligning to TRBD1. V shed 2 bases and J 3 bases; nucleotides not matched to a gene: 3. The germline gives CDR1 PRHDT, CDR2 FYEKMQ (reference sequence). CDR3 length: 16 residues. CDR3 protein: CASSLQGARGANVLTF. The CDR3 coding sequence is TGTGCCAGCAGCTTACAGGGGGCGCGTGGGGCCAACGTCCTGACTTTC.

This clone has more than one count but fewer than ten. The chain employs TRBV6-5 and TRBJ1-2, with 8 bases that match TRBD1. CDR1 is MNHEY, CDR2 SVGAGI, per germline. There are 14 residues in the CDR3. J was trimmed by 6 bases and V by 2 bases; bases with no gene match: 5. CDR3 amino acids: CASSYQTGVDGYTF. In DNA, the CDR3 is TGTGCCAGCAGTTACCAGACAGGGGTAGATGGCTACACCTTC.

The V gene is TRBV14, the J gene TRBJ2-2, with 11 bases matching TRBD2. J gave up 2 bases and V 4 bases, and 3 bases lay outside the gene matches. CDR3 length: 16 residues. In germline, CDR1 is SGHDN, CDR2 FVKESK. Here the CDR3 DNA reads TGTGCCAGCAGCCTGGGACTAGCGGCTAACACCGGGGAGCTGTTTTTT. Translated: CASSLGLAANTGELFF.

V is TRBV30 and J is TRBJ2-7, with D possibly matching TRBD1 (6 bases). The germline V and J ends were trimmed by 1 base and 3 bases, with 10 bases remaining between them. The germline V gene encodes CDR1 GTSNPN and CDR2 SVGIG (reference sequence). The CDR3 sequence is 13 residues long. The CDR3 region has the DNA TGTGCCTGGAGTGGGGACACCGACTACGAGCAGTACTTC. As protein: CAWSGDTDYEQYF.

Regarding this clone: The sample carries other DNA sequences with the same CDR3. CDR3 nucleotides: TGTGCCTGGAGTGGCCAGGGAGGAACTGAAGCTTTCTTT. This codes for CAWSGQGGTEAFF. J is TRBJ1-1 and V is TRBV30, with D maybe TRBD1 (5 bases). Germline V gives CDR1 GTSNPN, CDR2 SVGIG (reference sequence). CDR3 length equals 13 residues. V gave up 1 base and J gave up 5 bases, with 11 bases separating them.

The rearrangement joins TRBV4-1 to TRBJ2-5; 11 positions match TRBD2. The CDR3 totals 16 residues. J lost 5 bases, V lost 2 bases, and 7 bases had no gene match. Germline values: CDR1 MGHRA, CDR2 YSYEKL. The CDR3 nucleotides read TGCGCCAGCAGCCAACATACTAGCGGGAGTTTGGAGACCCAGTACTTC. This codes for CASSQHTSGSLETQYF.

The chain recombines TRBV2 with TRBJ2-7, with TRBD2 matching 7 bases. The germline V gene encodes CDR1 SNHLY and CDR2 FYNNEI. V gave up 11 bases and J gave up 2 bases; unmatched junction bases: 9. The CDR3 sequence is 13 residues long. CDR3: CAGSSGITYEQYF. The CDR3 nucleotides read TGTGCCGGTTCTAGCGGAATTACCTACGAGCAGTACTTC.

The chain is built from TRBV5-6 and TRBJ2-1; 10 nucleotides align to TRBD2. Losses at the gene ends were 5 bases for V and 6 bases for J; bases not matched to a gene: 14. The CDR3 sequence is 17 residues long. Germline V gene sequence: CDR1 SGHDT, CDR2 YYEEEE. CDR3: CASSRLAGGLLINEQFF. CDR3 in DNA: TGTGCCAGCAGTCGTTTAGCGGGAGGACTGTTAATCAATGAGCAGTTCTTC.

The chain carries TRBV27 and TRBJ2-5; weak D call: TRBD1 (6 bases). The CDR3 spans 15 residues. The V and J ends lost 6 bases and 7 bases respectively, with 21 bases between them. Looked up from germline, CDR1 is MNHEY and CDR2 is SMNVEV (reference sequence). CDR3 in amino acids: CASRGSQGPSWTQYF. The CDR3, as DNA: TGTGCCAGCAGGGGTTCACAGGGCCCGTCGTGGACCCAGTACTTC.

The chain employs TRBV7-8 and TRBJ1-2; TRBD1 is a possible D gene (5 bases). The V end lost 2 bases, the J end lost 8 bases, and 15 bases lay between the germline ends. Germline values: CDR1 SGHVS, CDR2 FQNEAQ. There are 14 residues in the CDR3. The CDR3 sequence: CASSLIPGNGGYTF. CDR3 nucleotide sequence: TGTGCCAGCAGCTTAATACCAGGGAACGGGGGCTACACCTTC.

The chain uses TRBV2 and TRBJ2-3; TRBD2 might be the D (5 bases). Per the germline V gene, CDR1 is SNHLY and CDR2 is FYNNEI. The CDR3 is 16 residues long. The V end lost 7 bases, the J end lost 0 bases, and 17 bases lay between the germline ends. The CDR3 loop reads CASIRSSRGSTDTQYF. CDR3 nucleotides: TGTGCCAGCATACGATCCAGCCGGGGAAGCACAGATACGCAGTATTTT.

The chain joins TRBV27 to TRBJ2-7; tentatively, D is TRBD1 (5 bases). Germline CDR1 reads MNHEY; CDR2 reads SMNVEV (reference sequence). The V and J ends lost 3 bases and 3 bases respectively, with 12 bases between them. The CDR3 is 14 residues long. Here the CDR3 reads CASSFRGLGYEQYF. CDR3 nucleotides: TGTGCCAGCAGTTTTAGGGGCCTCGGCTACGAGCAGTACTTC.

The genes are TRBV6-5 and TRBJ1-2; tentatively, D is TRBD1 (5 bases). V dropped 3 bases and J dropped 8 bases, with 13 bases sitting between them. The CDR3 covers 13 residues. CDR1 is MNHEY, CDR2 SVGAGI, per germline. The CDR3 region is CASSYSRVEGYTF. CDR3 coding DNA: TGTGCCAGCAGTTATAGCAGGGTCGAAGGCTACACCTTC.

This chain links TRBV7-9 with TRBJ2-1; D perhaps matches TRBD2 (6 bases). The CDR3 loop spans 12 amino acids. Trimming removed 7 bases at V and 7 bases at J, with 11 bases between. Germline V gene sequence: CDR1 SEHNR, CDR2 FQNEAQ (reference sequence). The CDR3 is CASTGGSNEQFF. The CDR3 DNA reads TGTGCCAGCACCGGGGGTAGTAATGAGCAGTTCTTC. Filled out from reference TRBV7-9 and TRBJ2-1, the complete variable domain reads DTGVSQNPRHKITKRGQNVTFRCDPISEHNRLYWYRQTLGQGPEFLTYFQNEAQLEKSRLLSDRFSAERPKGSFSTLEIQRTEQGDSAMYLCASTGGSNEQFFGPGTRLTVL.

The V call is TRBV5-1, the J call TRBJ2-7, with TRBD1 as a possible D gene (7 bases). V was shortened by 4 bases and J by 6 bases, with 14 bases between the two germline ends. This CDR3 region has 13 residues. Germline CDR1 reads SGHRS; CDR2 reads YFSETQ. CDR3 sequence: CASSLGGQPEQYF. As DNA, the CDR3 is TGCGCCAGCAGCCTGGGGGGACAGCCCGAGCAGTACTTC.

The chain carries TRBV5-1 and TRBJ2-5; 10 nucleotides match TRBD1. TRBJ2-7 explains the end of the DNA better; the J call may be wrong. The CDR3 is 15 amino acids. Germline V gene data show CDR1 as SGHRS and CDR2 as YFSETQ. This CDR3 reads CASNLQPGQGNEQYF. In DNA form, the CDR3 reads TGCGCCAGCAACCTCCAGCCGGGACAGGGGAACGAGCAGTACTTC.

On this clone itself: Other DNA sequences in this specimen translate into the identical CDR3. CDR3 sequence: CASSRDSYEQYF. The CDR3, as DNA: TGCGCCAGCAGCCGGGACAGCTACGAGCAGTACTTC. V usage is TRBV5-1 and J usage is TRBJ2-7, with 7 nucleotides matching TRBD1. The CDR3 consists of 12 residues. The V and J ends lost 4 bases and 3 bases, in that order; junction bases with no gene match: 1. From germline, CDR1 is SGHRS and CDR2 YFSETQ.

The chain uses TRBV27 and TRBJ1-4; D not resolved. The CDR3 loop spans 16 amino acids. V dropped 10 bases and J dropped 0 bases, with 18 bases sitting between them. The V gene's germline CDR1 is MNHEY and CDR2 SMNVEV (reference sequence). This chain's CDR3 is CATGRGQSATNEKLFF. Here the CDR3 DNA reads TGTGCCACCGGACGAGGGCAGAGTGCAACTAATGAAAAACTGTTTTTT.

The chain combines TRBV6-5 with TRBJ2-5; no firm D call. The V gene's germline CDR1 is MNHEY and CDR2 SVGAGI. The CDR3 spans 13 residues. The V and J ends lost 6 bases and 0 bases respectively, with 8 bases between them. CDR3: CASSTQYQETQYF. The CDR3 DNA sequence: TGTGCCAGCAGCACCCAGTACCAAGAGACCCAGTACTTC.

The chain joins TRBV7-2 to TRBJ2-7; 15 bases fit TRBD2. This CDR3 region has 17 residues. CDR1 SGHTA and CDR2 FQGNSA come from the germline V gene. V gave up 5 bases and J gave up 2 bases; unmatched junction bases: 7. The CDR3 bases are TGTGCCAGCAGCGCCGGGACTAGCGGGAGGCCAGCCTACGAGCAGTACTTC. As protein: CASSAGTSGRPAYEQYF.

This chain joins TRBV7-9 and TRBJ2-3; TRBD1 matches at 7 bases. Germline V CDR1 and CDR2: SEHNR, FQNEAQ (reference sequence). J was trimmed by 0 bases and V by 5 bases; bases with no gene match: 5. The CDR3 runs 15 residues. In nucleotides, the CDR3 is TGTGCCAGCAGCCCTGACAGGGTCAGCACAGATACGCAGTATTTT. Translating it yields CASSPDRVSTDTQYF. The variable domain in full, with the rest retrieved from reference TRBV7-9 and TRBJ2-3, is DTGVSQNPRHKITKRGQNVTFRCDPISEHNRLYWYRQTLGQGPEFLTYFQNEAQLEKSRLLSDRFSAERPKGSFSTLEIQRTEQGDSAMYLCASSPDRVSTDTQYFGPGTRLTVL.

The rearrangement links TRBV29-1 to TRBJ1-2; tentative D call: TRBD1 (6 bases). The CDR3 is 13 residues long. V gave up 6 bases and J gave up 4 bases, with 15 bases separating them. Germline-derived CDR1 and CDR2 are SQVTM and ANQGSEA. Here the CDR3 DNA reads TGCAGCGTCGACCTCCAGGGGCGCTATGGCTACACCTTC. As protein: CSVDLQGRYGYTF.

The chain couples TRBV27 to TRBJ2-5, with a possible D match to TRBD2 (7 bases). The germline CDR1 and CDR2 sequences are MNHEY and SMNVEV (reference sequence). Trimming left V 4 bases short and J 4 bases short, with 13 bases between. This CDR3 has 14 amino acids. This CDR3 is CASSYTGRGETQYF. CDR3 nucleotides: TGTGCCAGCAGTTACACAGGGAGGGGAGAGACCCAGTACTTC.

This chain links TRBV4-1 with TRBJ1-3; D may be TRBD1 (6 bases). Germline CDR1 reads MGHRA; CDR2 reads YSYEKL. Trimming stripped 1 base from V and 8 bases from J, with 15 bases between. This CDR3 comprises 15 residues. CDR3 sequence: CASSQVRDTEDTIYF. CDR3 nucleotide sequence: TGCGCCAGCAGCCAAGTAAGGGACACTGAAGACACCATATATTTT.